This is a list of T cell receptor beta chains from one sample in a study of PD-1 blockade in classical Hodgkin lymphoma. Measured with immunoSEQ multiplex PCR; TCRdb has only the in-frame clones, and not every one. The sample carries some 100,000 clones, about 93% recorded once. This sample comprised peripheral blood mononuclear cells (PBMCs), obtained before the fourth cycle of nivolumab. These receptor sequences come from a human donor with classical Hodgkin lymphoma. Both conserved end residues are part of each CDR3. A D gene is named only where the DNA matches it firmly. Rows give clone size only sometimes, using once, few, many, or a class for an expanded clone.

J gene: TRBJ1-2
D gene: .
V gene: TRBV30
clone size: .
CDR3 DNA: TGTGCCTGGAGAAGTAGGCGGAGCTACACCTTC
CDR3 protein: CAWRSRRSYTF

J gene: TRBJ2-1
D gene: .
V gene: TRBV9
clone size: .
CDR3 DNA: TGTGCCAGCAGCGTAGGCGGGATTTGGAAACTAGCCTACAATGAGCAGTTCTTC
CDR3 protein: CASSVGGIWKLAYNEQFF

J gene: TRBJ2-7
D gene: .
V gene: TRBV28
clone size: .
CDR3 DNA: TGTGCCAGCAGTTTAATCGGCAGGGTAGGCTTTGTGGTCTACGAGCAGTACTTC
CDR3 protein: CASSLIGRVGFVVYEQYF

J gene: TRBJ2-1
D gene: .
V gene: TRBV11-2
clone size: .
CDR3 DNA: TGTGCCAGCAGCTTAGTTTCGGGGGTGATCGTCAATGAGCAGTTCTTC
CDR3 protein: CASSLVSGVIVNEQFF

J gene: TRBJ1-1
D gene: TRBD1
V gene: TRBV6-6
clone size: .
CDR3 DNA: TGTGCCAGCAGTTACCTGGACAGGGGGGCCACTGAAGCTTTCTTT
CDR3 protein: CASSYLDRGATEAFF

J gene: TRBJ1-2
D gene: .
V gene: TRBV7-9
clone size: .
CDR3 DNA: TGTGCCAGCAGCGACCCAGGGAACAACTATGGCTACACCTTC
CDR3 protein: CASSDPGNNYGYTF

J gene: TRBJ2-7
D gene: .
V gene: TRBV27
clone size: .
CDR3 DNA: TGTGCCAGCATCACAACCTGGGGGACTTCCTACGAGCAGTACTTC
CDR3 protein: CASITTWGTSYEQYF

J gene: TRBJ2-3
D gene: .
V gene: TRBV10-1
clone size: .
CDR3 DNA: TGCGCCAGTGGAGGTGGCTCTAGCACAGATACGCAGTATTTT
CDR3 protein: CASGGGSSTDTQYF

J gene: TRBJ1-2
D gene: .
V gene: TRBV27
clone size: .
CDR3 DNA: TGTGCCAGCAAGGGGCAGGGGTCTAACTATGGCTACACCTTC
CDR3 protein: CASKGQGSNYGYTF

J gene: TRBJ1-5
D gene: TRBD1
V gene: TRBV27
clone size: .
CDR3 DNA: TGTGCCAGCAGTCCGGGACAGGGAAGTCAGCCCCAGCATTTT
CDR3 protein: CASSPGQGSQPQHF

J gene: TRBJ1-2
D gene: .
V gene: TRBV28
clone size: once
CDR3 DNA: TGTGCCAGCAGGCCGGCAGGCACCCCCTATGGCTACACCTTC
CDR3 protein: CASRPAGTPYGYTF

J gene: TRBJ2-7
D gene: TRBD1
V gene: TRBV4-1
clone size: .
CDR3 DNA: TGCGCCAGCAGCCAAGGGTTGGGGACAGGGGGTATCGAGCAGTACTTC
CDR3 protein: CASSQGLGTGGIEQYF

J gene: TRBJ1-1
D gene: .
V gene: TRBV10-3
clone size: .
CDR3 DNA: TGTGCCATCAGTGATCCTTGGACCGGGAACACTGAAGCTTTCTTT
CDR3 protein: CAISDPWTGNTEAFF

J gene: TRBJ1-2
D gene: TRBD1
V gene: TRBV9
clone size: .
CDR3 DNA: TGTGCCAGCAGCGCCAGACAGGGGGTAGCCCACTATGGCTACACCTTC
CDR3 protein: CASSARQGVAHYGYTF

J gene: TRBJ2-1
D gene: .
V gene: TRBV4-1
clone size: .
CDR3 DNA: TGCGCCAGCAGCCCCGCCCAAGGGTTTGAGCAGTTCTTC
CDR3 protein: CASSPAQGFEQFF

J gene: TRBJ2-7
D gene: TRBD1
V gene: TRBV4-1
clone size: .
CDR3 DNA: TGCGCCAGCAGCCAAGGGGCCACAGGGGTTTCCGAGCAGTACTTC
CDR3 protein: CASSQGATGVSEQYF

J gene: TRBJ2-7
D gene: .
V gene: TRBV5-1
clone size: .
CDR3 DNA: TGCGCCAGCAGCCCGGAGCCTAACCGCGGTTACGAGCAGTACTTC
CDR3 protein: CASSPEPNRGYEQYF

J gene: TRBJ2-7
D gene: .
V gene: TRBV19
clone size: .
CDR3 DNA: TGTGCCAGTAGTACAGGATCCTCCTACGAGCAGTACTTC
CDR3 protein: CASSTGSSYEQYF

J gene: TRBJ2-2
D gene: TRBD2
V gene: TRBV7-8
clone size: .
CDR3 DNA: TGTGCCAGCAGCTTAGGATTTTCTAGCGGGAGAGTTGGCACCGGGGAGCTGTTTTTT
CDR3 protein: CASSLGFSSGRVGTGELFF

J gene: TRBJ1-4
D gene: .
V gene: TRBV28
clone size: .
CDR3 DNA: TGTGCCAGCAGTTTAGCCTGGATGGCTAATGAAAAACTGTTTTTT
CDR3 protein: CASSLAWMANEKLFF

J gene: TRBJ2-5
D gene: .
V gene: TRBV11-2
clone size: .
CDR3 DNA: TGTGCCAGCGGTTTTAGAGGGTCGAGGGAGACCCAGTACTTC
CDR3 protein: CASGFRGSRETQYF

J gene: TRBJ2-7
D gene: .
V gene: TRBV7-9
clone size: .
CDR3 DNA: TGTGCCAGCAGCTTTATGACAGATTCCTACGAGCAGTACTTC
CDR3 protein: CASSFMTDSYEQYF

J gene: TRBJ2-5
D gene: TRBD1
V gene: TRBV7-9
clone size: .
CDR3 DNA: TGTGCCAGCAGCTTAACCTTGACAGGGGACGGGGAGACCCAGTACTTC
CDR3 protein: CASSLTLTGDGETQYF

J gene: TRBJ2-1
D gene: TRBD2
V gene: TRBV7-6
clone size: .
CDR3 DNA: TGTGCCAGCAGCTTAGTAGCCGGGAGGGCCAATGAGCAGTTCTTC
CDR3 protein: CASSLVAGRANEQFF

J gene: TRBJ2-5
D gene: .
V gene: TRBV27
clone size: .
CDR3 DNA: TGTGCCAGCAGGGTTACAGGGATCCAAGAGACCCAGTACTTC
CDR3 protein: CASRVTGIQETQYF

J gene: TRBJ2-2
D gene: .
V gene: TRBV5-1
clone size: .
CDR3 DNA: TGCGCCAGCAGCCCGTACGACTGGTCTGCCGGGGAGCTGTTTTTT
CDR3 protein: CASSPYDWSAGELFF

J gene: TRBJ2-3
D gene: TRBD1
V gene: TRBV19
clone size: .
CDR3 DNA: TGTGCCAGTGCCCCCGGGACAGGGGGCTTAGATACGCAGTATTTT
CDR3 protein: CASAPGTGGLDTQYF

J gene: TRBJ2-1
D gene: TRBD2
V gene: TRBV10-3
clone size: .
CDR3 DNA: TGTGCCATAGCAGACTCTTCACTAGCGGGAACCAACAATGAGCAGTTCTTC
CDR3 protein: CAIADSSLAGTNNEQFF

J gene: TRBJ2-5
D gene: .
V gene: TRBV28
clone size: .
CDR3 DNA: TGTGCCAGCAGTTTTGGAGGGATAGAGACCCAGTACTTC
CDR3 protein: CASSFGGIETQYF

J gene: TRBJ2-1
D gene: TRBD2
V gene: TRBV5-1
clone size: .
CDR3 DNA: TGCGCCAGCAGAACGGGACTAGCGGCCCAACTCGACAATGAGCAGTTCTTC
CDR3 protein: CASRTGLAAQLDNEQFF

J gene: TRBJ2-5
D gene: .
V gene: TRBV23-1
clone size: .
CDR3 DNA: TGCGCCAGCAGTCATCCTTCCGCGGCACAGGGAGAGACCCAGTACTTC
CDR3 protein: CASSHPSAAQGETQYF

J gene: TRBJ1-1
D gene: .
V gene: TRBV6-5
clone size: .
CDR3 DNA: TGTGCCAGCAGGAATTGGGGGGACGAAAACACTAAAGCTTTCTTT
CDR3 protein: CASRNWGDENTKAFF

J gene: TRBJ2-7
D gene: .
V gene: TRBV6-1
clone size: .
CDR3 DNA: TGTGCCAGCAGTGAAGTTACACTCACCCCTCTCCAGCAGTACTTC
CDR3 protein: CASSEVTLTPLQQYF

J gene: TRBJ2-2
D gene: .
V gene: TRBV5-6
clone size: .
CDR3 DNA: TGTGCCAGCAGCTTGCTGGGACATTCCACCGGGGAGCTGTTTTTT
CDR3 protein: CASSLLGHSTGELFF

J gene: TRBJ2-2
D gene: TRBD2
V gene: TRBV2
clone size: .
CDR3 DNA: TGTGCCAGCGAAACGGGACTAGCGGAAAACACCGGGGAGCTGTTTTTT
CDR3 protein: CASETGLAENTGELFF

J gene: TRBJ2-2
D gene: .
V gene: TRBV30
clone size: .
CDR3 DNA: TGTGCCTGCAGGGGGACCTCGGGGGCCGGGGAGCTGTTTTTT
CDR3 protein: CACRGTSGAGELFF

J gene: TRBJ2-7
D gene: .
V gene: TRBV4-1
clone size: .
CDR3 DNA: TGCGCCAGCAGCCAAGTAGGCATCTACGAGCAGTACTTC
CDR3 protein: CASSQVGIYEQYF

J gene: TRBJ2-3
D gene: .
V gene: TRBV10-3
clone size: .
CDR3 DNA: TGTGCCATCGGGGCGAGCGCCCCAGGGAGCACAGATACGCAGTATTTT
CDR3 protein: CAIGASAPGSTDTQYF

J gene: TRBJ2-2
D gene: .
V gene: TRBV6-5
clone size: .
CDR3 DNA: TGTGCCATCCGGTGGGCAGCGCGCACCGGGGAGCTGTTTTTT
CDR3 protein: CAIRWAARTGELFF

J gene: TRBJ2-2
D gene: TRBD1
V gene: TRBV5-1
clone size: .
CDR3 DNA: TGCGCCAGCAGCTTTAGGCCGGGACAGGTAAACACCGGGGAGCTGTTTTTT
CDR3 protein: CASSFRPGQVNTGELFF

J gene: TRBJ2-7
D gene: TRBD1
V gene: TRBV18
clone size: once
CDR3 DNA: TGTGCCAGCTCACCACCGAGACAGGGATCCTACGAGCAGTACTTC
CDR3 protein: CASSPPRQGSYEQYF

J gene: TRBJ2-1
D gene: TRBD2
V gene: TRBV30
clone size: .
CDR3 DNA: TGTGCCTGGGTTGGGGCCGGGAGGACCTACAATGAGCAGTTCTTC
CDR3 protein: CAWVGAGRTYNEQFF

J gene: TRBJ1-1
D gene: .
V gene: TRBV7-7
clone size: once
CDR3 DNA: TGTGCTAGCAGCCATTATGCGAACACTGAAGCTTTCTTT
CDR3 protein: CASSHYANTEAFF

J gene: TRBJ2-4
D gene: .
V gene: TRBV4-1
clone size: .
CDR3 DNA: TGCGCCAGCAGCAGCCCTCCGGGATGGGGGAACATTCAGTACTTC
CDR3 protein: CASSSPPGWGNIQYF

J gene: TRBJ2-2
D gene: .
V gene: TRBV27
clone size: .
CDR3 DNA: TGTGCCAGCAGTTTAAAACAGGGAGCCGGGGAGCTGTTTTTT
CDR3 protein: CASSLKQGAGELFF

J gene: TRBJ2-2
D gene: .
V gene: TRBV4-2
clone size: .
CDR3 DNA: TGTGCCAGCAGCCAAGGTGCGGATATCGGGGAGCTGTTTTTT
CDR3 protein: CASSQGADIGELFF

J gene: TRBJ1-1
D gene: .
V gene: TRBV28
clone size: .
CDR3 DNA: TGTGCCAGCAGTTTATTCCCGGACCTCACTGAAGCTTTCTTT
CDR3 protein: CASSLFPDLTEAFF

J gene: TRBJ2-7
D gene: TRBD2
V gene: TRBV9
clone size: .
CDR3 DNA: TGTGCCAGCAACGATGCGGGAGGCTCCTACGAGCAGTACTTC
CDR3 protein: CASNDAGGSYEQYF

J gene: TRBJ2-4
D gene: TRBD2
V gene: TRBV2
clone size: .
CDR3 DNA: TGTGCCAGCAGGGGACTAGAGCGGGGAAACATTCAGTACTTC
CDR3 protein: CASRGLERGNIQYF

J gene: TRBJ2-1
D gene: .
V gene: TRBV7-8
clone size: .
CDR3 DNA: TGTGCCAGCAGCTTATTAGCCGGGTCCAATGAGCAGTTCTTC
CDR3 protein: CASSLLAGSNEQFF

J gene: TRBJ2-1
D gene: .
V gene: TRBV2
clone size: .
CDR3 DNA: TGTGCCAGCTCCGGGGCTTCGTACAATGAGCAGTTCTTC
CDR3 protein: CASSGASYNEQFF

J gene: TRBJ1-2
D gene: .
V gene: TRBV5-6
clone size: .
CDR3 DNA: TGTGCCAGCAGCTTGTTAGGGACGGTTGGCTACACCTTC
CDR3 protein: CASSLLGTVGYTF

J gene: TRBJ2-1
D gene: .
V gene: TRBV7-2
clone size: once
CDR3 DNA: TGTGCCAGCAGCTTAGATCAGGGATTCTACAATGAGCAGTTCTTC
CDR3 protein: CASSLDQGFYNEQFF

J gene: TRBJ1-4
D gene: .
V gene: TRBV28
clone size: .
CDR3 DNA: TGTGCCAGCACCTCTTCGTGGGGGGACCCAACAACTAATGAAAAACTGTTTTTT
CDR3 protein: CASTSSWGDPTTNEKLFF

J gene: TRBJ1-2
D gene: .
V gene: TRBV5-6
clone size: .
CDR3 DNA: TGTGCCAGCAGCGGATGGCAGGGACTCCCTCGGGACTATGGCTACACCTTC
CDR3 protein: CASSGWQGLPRDYGYTF

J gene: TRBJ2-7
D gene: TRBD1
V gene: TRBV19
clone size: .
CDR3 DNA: TGTGCCAGTAGTAACCGGGACAGGGCATACGAGCAGTACTTC
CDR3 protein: CASSNRDRAYEQYF

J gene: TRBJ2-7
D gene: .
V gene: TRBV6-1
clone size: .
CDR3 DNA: TGTGCCACACTCTTCGAAGGCTCCCAATCTGCGAAGCAGTACTTC
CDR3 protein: CATLFEGSQSAKQYF